This T cell receptor beta chain was found in a study of blood T cells in healthy people across ages. Through a sample-barcoded 5' primer and a J-beta primer mix, a second PCR was run for roughly 7 to 12 cycles. Using its own MiXCR run on the 5' RACE reads, TCRdb lists one record per CDR3 protein. The table has around 1,500,000 distinct CDR3 sequences, 28% seen once; the top ten hold about 7.7%. CDR3 length: 14 amino acids. With 6 bases clipped from V and 2 bases from J, the junction kept 6 bases outside the gene matches. Germline-derived CDR1 and CDR2 are WSHSY and SAAADI. Healthy individuals of Caucasian origin from Russia, aged roughly 6 to 90, served as donors.

This TCR derives from a woman aged 25-40 years in good health. The chain couples TRBV10-2 to TRBJ2-7; the match to TRBD1 covers 8 bases. Sequenced input: blood. In DNA, the CDR3 is TGCGCCAGCAGGACGGACAGGGTCACCTACGAGCAGTACTTC. This sequence encodes CASRTDRVTYEQYF.